This T cell receptor beta chain derives from a study of regulatory T cells in long-lasting Graves disease. Study-level information: Duration of antithyroid drug therapy among newly diagnosed Graves' patients was under 3 months. Study-level points and caveats: Those with persistent Graves' had less TCR diversity than newly diagnosed patients.

This clonotype was detected many times. As yet, its antigen is unknown. Combining iRepertoire HTBI primers with Arm-PCR of CDR3 regions, the authors built TCR beta libraries. TCRdb passed the multiplex PCR reads through MiXCR, listing each CDR3 protein once. In the table there are approximately 390,000 distinct CDR3 sequences, around 16% of which are singletons. There are 18 residues in the CDR3. The germline CDR1 and CDR2 sequences are SGHTA and FQGTGA. V trimming: 2 bases; J trimming: 0 bases; junction bases outside the gene matches: 12. Described time point: newly diagnosed GD, antithyroid drugs for less than 3 months. Making the TCR library involved RNA that had been extracted from PBMCs. The data also belong to a second study, concerning T cells in Graves' hyperthyroidism and ophthalmopathy. This second study says: In the first-round RT-PCR of the TCR CDR3, the HTBI primer set was used.

J is TRBJ2-5 and V is TRBV7-3, with TRBD2 matching over 7 bases. This sequence originates from a woman under 30 with Graves disease. Sequencing was performed on peripheral blood mononuclear cells (PBMCs), taken at new diagnosis, from a patient treated with antithyroid drugs. The CDR3 spells CASSLEYWRELDQETQYF. Here the CDR3 DNA reads TGTGCCAGCAGCTTAGAATACTGGCGGGAGTTAGACCAAGAGACCCAGTACTTC.